Presented here are 29 T cell receptor beta chains from one specimen sequenced in a study of identical twins (dated by TCRdb to between 2015 and 2016). Library generation was performed with 5' RACE. Sequencing took place on an Illumina HiSeq 2000. TCRdb ran its own pipeline on the public reads, namely fastp trimming at Q25 and MiXCR clone calling, and kept in-frame beta chains. Each CDR3 protein gets just one entry, which takes the most common genes and DNA from the rows behind it. Across this sample there are a few hundred thousand distinct CDR3 sequences, with approximately 14% seen only once. Approximately 1% of the sample is taken by the ten largest. The same sample was also used in a study of yellow fever vaccine responses in identical twins.

The specimen sequenced was CD4+ T cells sorted from blood. The receptors stem from a woman between 18 and 30 years old in good health.

The table lists this clonotype with many counts. This chain joins TRBV6-2 or TRBV6-3 and TRBJ2-7; D not resolved. Germline CDR1 reads MNHEY; CDR2 reads SVGEGT. There are 16 residues in the CDR3. V was shortened by 0 bases and J by 5 bases, with 17 bases between the two germline ends. The CDR3 sequence: CASSYSDTDLSDEQYF. The CDR3 DNA is TGTGCCAGCAGTTACTCGGATACGGACCTCTCTGACGAGCAGTACTTC.

This clonotype turned up a few times. This rearrangement joins TRBV29-1 to TRBJ1-1; the D is unclear. Trimming took off 2 bases at V and 3 bases at J, with 4 bases between the two ends. In germline, CDR1 is SQVTM, CDR2 ANQGSEA. This CDR3 contains 11 residues. CDR3 in DNA: TGCAGCGTTGAAAGGGACACTGAAGCTTTCTTT. Translating gives CSVERDTEAFF. Looking up the rest from reference TRBV29-1 and TRBJ1-1 gives the full variable domain: SAVISQKPSRDICQRGTSLTIQCQVDSQVTMMFWYRQQPGQSLTLIATANQGSEATYESGFVIDKFPISRPNLTFSTLTVSNMSPEDSSIYLCSVERDTEAFFGQGTRLTVV.

V is TRBV7-2 and J is TRBJ2-7; D is ambiguous. Trimming took off 2 bases at V and 2 bases at J, with 13 bases between the two ends. Per the germline V gene, CDR1 is SGHTA and CDR2 is FQGNSA. This CDR3 is 15 amino acids long. The CDR3 loop is CASSLHQISTYEQYF. DNA of the CDR3: TGTGCCAGCAGCTTACATCAAATATCCACCTACGAGCAGTACTTC.

This clonotype was observed at least ten times. The chain joins TRBV5-1 to TRBJ2-3; maybe TRBD1 (5 bases). V lost 0 bases to trimming and J lost 3 bases, with 8 bases between them. Per the germline V gene, CDR1 is SGHRS and CDR2 is YFSETQ. This CDR3 contains 14 residues. CDR3 sequence: CASSLVSGTDTQYF. The CDR3 region has the DNA TGCGCCAGCAGCTTGGTATCAGGGACAGATACGCAGTATTTT.

In DNA form, the CDR3 reads TGTGCCAGCAGCGCGGAGGCGGGACAGGGCGAATACGAGCAGTACTTC. As protein: CASSAEAGQGEYEQYF. J is TRBJ2-7 and V is TRBV4-2; 9 bases align to TRBD1. The CDR3 totals 16 residues. The germline gives CDR1 LGHNA, CDR2 YNFKEQ. After removal of 5 bases from V and 4 bases from J, the junction contained 12 bases not matched to a gene.

This clonotype was seen a handful of times. The chain uses TRBV28 and TRBJ2-5; possible D gene TRBD2, 5 bases. Trimming took 5 bases from V and 9 from J, leaving 13 bases between them. CDR3 length: 12 amino acids. Germline assignment: CDR1 MDHEN and CDR2 SYDVKM. CDR3 region: CASSPRVVAQYF. As DNA, the CDR3 is TGTGCCAGCAGTCCGCGGGTGGTGGCCCAGTACTTC.

This clonotype was counted ten times or more. The rearrangement joins TRBV29-1 to TRBJ2-2, with D possibly TRBD2 on 6 matching bases. In germline, CDR1 is SQVTM, CDR2 ANQGSEA. V dropped 5 bases and J dropped 3 bases, with 10 bases sitting between them. The CDR3 is made up of 13 amino acids. The DNA of the CDR3 is TGCAGCGTTCAGGGAGGATACACCGGGGAGCTGTTTTTT. It translates to CSVQGGYTGELFF.

The sample holds many counts of this clonotype. The V call is TRBV28, the J call TRBJ2-7, with 7 bases identical to TRBD1. Germline CDR1 is MDHEN and CDR2 is SYDVKM. CDR3 length equals 16 residues. With V trimmed by 5 bases and J by 5 bases, 15 bases remained unmatched. The CDR3 DNA is TGTGCCAGCAGTAACAGACAGGGCCGGTCTCGTCACGAGCAGTACTTC. Translation gives CASSNRQGRSRHEQYF.

J is TRBJ2-1 and V is TRBV29-1; 16 nucleotides line up with TRBD2. V shed 7 bases and J 14 bases; nucleotides not matched to a gene: 2. Germline V gene sequence: CDR1 SQVTM, CDR2 ANQGSEA. This CDR3 contains 11 residues. CDR3 DNA: TGCAGCGCGGGACTAGCGGGAGGGGAGTTCTTC. It specifies CSAGLAGGEFF.

Only a few counts were recorded for this clonotype. This chain joins TRBV12-3 or TRBV12-4 and TRBJ2-1; the match to TRBD2 covers 8 bases. This CDR3 is 17 amino acids long. The V and J ends lost 8 bases and 4 bases, in that order; junction bases with no gene match: 16. The CDR3 DNA is TGTGCCAGCGAGGACTCCGTGGGACTAGTGTCTTACAATGAGCAGTTCTTC. Translation gives CASEDSVGLVSYNEQFF.

The chain is built from TRBV6-2 or TRBV6-3 and TRBJ2-5; 8 bases are shared with TRBD2. Germline CDR1 is MNHEY and CDR2 is SVGEGT. V dropped 0 bases and J dropped 2; count of bases not matched to a gene: 5. The CDR3 length is 16 residues. In nucleotides, the CDR3 is TGTGCCAGCAGTTACTCGACGGGAGGGCCGCAAGAGACCCAGTACTTC. Its protein is CASSYSTGGPQETQYF.

This clonotype has a handful of counts. The chain joins TRBV5-1 to TRBJ2-3; 10 positions agree with TRBD2. V dropped 2 bases and J dropped 4; count of bases not matched to a gene: 10. CDR3 size: 17 residues. The germline CDR1 and CDR2 sequences are SGHRS and YFSETQ. CDR3: CASSLRSSGSYADTQYF. The CDR3 coding sequence is TGCGCCAGCAGCTTACGCTCTAGCGGGAGCTACGCAGATACGCAGTATTTT.

This clonotype was seen many times. The CDR3 reads CASSLAQANTEAFF. CDR3 nucleotides: TGTGCCAGCAGCTTAGCTCAGGCCAACACTGAAGCTTTCTTT. The gene calls are TRBV7-9 and TRBJ1-1; D is unclear. Trimming pared 0 bases from V and 2 bases from J, leaving 7 bases between. Germline V lookup: CDR1 SEHNR, CDR2 FQNEAQ (reference sequence). This CDR3 has 14 amino acids.

A note on this clonotype: A clone one base away is much larger, so this may be a read error. The J gene is TRBJ2-1, the V gene TRBV15; 11 positions match TRBD2. Germline trimming cut 1 base from V and 12 bases from J; bases unmatched to any gene: 8. Looked up from germline, CDR1 is LNHNV and CDR2 is YYDKDF (reference sequence). The CDR3 is made up of 15 amino acids. The CDR3 nucleotides read TGTGCCACCAGCAGAGTTACTAGCGGGAGCCATGGGCAGTTCTTC. It yields the protein CATSRVTSGSHGQFF.

The CDR3 protein is CASGSPSLHEQFF. The CDR3 nucleotides are TGTGCTAGTGGTTCCCCCTCCTTACATGAGCAGTTCTTC. The chain combines TRBV12-5 with TRBJ2-1; no firm D call. The CDR3 is 13 residues long. Germline loops: CDR1 LGHNT, CDR2 FRNRAP. The germline V and J ends were trimmed by 4 bases and 8 bases, with 12 bases remaining between them.

The chain is built from TRBV27 and TRBJ2-7; no definite D call. This CDR3 has 14 amino acids. The V gene's germline CDR1 is MNHEY and CDR2 SMNVEV (reference sequence). Trimming pared 11 bases from V and 2 bases from J, leaving 19 bases between. CDR3 protein: CAGKERPDAYEQYF. As DNA, the CDR3 is TGTGCCGGGAAAGAGAGACCAGATGCCTACGAGCAGTACTTC.

This chain uses TRBV20-1 with TRBJ2-4; no firm D call. This CDR3 contains 15 residues. V was trimmed by 0 bases and J by 2 bases, leaving 11 bases between them. Germline V lookup: CDR1 DFQATT, CDR2 SNEGSKA (reference sequence). CDR3 sequence: CSARDIRVPKNIQYF. As DNA, the CDR3 is TGCAGTGCTAGAGATATAAGGGTACCCAAAAACATTCAGTACTTC.

The CDR3 protein is CATSDWAVGRDTQYF. Written as DNA, the CDR3 is TGTGCCACCAGTGATTGGGCTGTGGGGCGAGATACGCAGTATTTT. The chain couples TRBV24-1 to TRBJ2-3; TRBD1 is a possible D gene (5 bases). The CDR3 totals 15 residues. Trimming pared 2 bases from V and 5 bases from J, leaving 13 bases between. Germline V CDR1 and CDR2: KGHDR, SFDVKD.

The chain carries TRBV6-5 and TRBJ2-1; D is perhaps TRBD1 (5 bases). The CDR3 is 14 amino acids. Germline CDR1 is MNHEY and CDR2 is SVGAGI. Trimming shortened V by 0 bases and J by 6 bases, and 9 bases separated the two germline ends. The CDR3 reads CASSYSSGANEQFF. The CDR3 nucleotides are TGTGCCAGCAGTTACTCATCTGGGGCCAATGAGCAGTTCTTC.

The chain links TRBV7-2 to TRBJ2-1; weak D call: TRBD2 (6 bases). V lost 5 bases, J lost 5 bases, and 16 bases lay in between. Germline values: CDR1 SGHTA, CDR2 FQGNSA. The CDR3 has 15 residues. CDR3 loop: CASSVTSLRDNEQFF. CDR3 DNA: TGTGCCAGCAGCGTTACTAGCCTACGGGACAATGAGCAGTTCTTC.

This clonotype has more than one count but fewer than ten. This sequence joins TRBV6-1 and TRBJ2-3, with TRBD2 as a possible D gene (7 bases). Deletions cut 6 bases from V and 4 bases from J, with 17 bases between. This CDR3 is built from 15 residues. Looked up from germline, CDR1 is MNHNS and CDR2 is SASEGT. The CDR3 coding sequence is TGTGCCAGCAGACGGAGGGGGGGGCAGGCAGATACGCAGTATTTT. Amino acids: CASRRRGGQADTQYF.

This clonotype was found many times. The genes are TRBV7-9 and TRBJ2-7; the D gene is possibly TRBD2 (6 bases). Germline V lookup: CDR1 SEHNR, CDR2 FQNEAQ (reference sequence). CDR3 size: 15 residues. V gave up 5 bases and J gave up 1 base, with 15 bases separating them. The CDR3 sequence: CASSVQGGVSYEQYF. CDR3 sequence (DNA): TGTGCCAGCAGCGTCCAGGGCGGGGTTTCCTACGAGCAGTACTTC.

This clonotype was recorded many times. This chain connects TRBV24-1 to TRBJ2-2; no reliable D call. This CDR3 comprises 12 residues. Germline CDR1 reads KGHDR; CDR2 reads SFDVKD. V was trimmed by 6 bases and J by 6 bases, leaving 7 bases between them. This chain's CDR3 is CATSQPPGELFF. Here the CDR3 DNA reads TGTGCCACCAGTCAACCCCCCGGGGAGCTGTTTTTT.

This clonotype was detected a few times. The chain carries TRBV6-5 and TRBJ1-5; D is perhaps TRBD1 (6 bases). Trimming took 6 bases from V and 2 from J, leaving 14 bases between them. Germline-derived CDR1 and CDR2 are MNHEY and SVGAGI. This CDR3 contains 15 residues. The CDR3 protein is CASSLQGIGNQPQHF. CDR3 bases: TGTGCCAGCAGCTTACAGGGAATTGGCAATCAGCCCCAGCATTTT.

This clonotype was picked up a small number of times. J is TRBJ2-2 and V is TRBV5-1, with 7 bases lining up with TRBD2. Germline CDR1 and CDR2: SGHRS and YFSETQ. This CDR3 comprises 17 residues. J gave up 3 bases and V 0 bases, and 8 bases lay outside the gene matches. Here the CDR3 reads CASSLALTTSHTGELFF. Written as DNA, the CDR3 is TGCGCCAGCAGCTTGGCCCTGACGACTAGCCACACCGGGGAGCTGTTTTTT.

The chain recombines TRBV6-1 with TRBJ2-7; perhaps TRBD1 as D (6 bases). The V gene's germline CDR1 is MNHNS and CDR2 SASEGT. The ends were cut back, 7 bases at V and 2 bases at J, with 15 bases in the middle. The CDR3 is made up of 14 amino acids. Here the CDR3 DNA reads TGTGCCAGCATCTCCAGGGGAAGTCCCTACGAGCAGTACTTC. Its protein is CASISRGSPYEQYF.

As concerns this clonotype: The germline gene is not matched at one end of the junction; a read error may be the cause. The chain employs TRBV5-6 and TRBJ2-3; D possibly uses TRBD1 or TRBD2 (6 bases each). This CDR3 spans 15 amino acids. The germline V gene encodes CDR1 SGHDT and CDR2 YYEEEE. CDR3 in amino acids: CASSPSGEGTDTQYF. CDR3 coding DNA: TGCGCCAGCAGCCCTTCAGGGGAGGGCACAGATACGCAGTATTTT.

The chain combines TRBV6-2 or TRBV6-3 with TRBJ2-7; possible D gene TRBD2, 6 bases. This CDR3 has 11 residues. Germline CDR1 MNHEY, CDR2 SVGEGT. V gave up 8 bases and J gave up 3 bases, with 8 bases separating them. For the CDR3, the DNA is TGTGCCAGCGGGCGGGACTACGAGCAGTACTTC. It yields the protein CASGRDYEQYF.

This clonotype has a count of ten or more. This rearrangement joins TRBV7-8 to TRBJ1-5; D is perhaps TRBD1 (6 bases). The germline gives CDR1 SGHVS, CDR2 FQNEAQ. The CDR3 sequence is 15 residues long. Trimming removed 5 bases at V and 4 bases at J, with 15 bases between. The CDR3 reads CASSLSGGGNQPQHF. CDR3 sequence (DNA): TGTGCCAGCAGCCTGAGTGGGGGCGGTAATCAGCCCCAGCATTTT.